A selection of T cell receptor beta chains follows, all from one sample in a study of T cell responses to AZD1222 COVID-19 vaccine. Method: immunoSEQ multiplex PCR; TCRdb's copy keeps in-frame clones and lacks some. This sample has about 160,000 clones; less than 95% occur once, and the top ten carry 1.3%. The material sequenced was peripheral blood, taken on day 0 of AZD1222 vaccination. These receptors were taken from an adult in good health. Both conserved end residues are part of each CDR3. Each record gives: J gene, D gene, clone size, V gene, CDR3 protein, CDR3 DNA. A D gene is named only where the DNA matches it firmly. Clone size is shown for a subset of rows, as once, few, many or a class of expanded clone.

TRBJ2-1 . . TRBV7-9 CASTGTSSSYNEQFF TGTGCCAGCACAGGCACCTCGAGCTCCTACAATGAGCAGTTCTTC
TRBJ1-1 . . TRBV19 CASTIPGLVGTEAFF TGTGCCAGTACCATCCCAGGGTTGGTAGGAACTGAAGCTTTCTTT
TRBJ1-2 . . TRBV19 CASYGQPNYGYTF TGTGCCAGTTACGGACAGCCCAACTATGGCTACACCTTC
TRBJ1-1 TRBD1 . TRBV18 CASSPRSGQVNTEAFF TGTGCCAGCTCACCGCGATCGGGACAGGTCAACACTGAAGCTTTCTTT
TRBJ1-2 TRBD1 . TRBV5-4 CASSIGGQVANYGYTF TGTGCCAGCAGCATTGGGGGACAGGTGGCTAACTATGGCTACACCTTC
TRBJ1-5 . . TRBV10-3 CAIRLADNQPQHF TGTGCCATCAGGTTGGCAGATAATCAGCCCCAGCATTTT
TRBJ1-3 . . TRBV7-8 CASSPSPGNTIYF TGTGCCAGCAGCCCGTCCCCCGGAAACACCATATATTTT
TRBJ1-1 . . TRBV19 CASSRGGALLEAFF TGTGCCAGTAGCCGAGGGGGGGCGCTTCTTGAAGCTTTCTTT
TRBJ1-5 . once TRBV7-2 CASSLQGNSNQPQHF TGTGCCAGCAGCTTACAGGGAAATAGCAATCAGCCCCAGCATTTT
TRBJ2-3 . . TRBV29-1 CSVERGVGTDTQYF TGCAGCGTTGAGAGGGGGGTAGGCACAGATACGCAGTATTTT
TRBJ1-1 TRBD1 . TRBV5-8 CASSPHRDRAEAFF TGTGCCAGCAGCCCACACCGGGACAGGGCTGAAGCTTTCTTT
TRBJ2-3 TRBD2 . TRBV6-2/TRBV6-3 CASSSAGLGTDTQYF TGTGCCAGCAGTTCCGCGGGACTAGGCACAGATACGCAGTATTTT
TRBJ2-1 TRBD2 . TRBV7-9 CASSLGSGSYNEQFF TGTGCCAGCAGCTTGGGTAGCGGGAGTTACAATGAGCAGTTCTTC
TRBJ1-1 . . TRBV6-5 CASSSPAELPFF TGTGCCAGCAGCTCTCCCGCGGAGCTACCTTTCTTT
TRBJ2-1 . . TRBV7-8 CASTRLVGGRNNEQFF TGTGCCAGCACCAGACTTGTAGGGGGAAGGAACAATGAGCAGTTCTTC
TRBJ2-5 . . TRBV12-5 CASGLAGGIQETQYF TGTGCTAGTGGTTTGGCGGGGGGCATCCAAGAGACCCAGTACTTC
TRBJ2-2 . . TRBV7-8 CASSLPGLNTGELFF TGTGCCAGCAGCCTCCCGGGACTTAACACCGGGGAGCTGTTTTTT
TRBJ2-1 . . TRBV9 CASSVGRGDYNEQFF TGTGCCAGCAGCGTAGGCAGGGGGGACTACAATGAGCAGTTCTTC
TRBJ2-1 TRBD2 . TRBV24-1 CATRGLAGEFPFF TGTGCCACCAGGGGACTAGCGGGAGAATTTCCGTTCTTC
TRBJ1-2 . . TRBV29-1 CSVEQGYGYTF TGCAGCGTTGAACAGGGCTATGGCTACACCTTC
TRBJ2-5 TRBD2 . TRBV6-6 CASSRLAGGEQETQYF TGTGCCAGCAGTCGACTAGCGGGAGGGGAACAAGAGACCCAGTACTTC
TRBJ2-1 . . TRBV7-2 CASSLVGSQFF TGTGCCAGCAGCTTAGTTGGCTCTCAGTTCTTC
TRBJ1-1 TRBD1 . TRBV5-1 CASNRLGQGAEAFF TGCGCCAGCAATCGACTAGGACAGGGAGCAGAGGCTTTCTTT
TRBJ1-2 . . TRBV28 CATMWGSNYGYTF TGTGCCACCATGTGGGGATCTAACTATGGCTACACCTTC
TRBJ2-3 . . TRBV11-3 CASSPGRPGPDTQYF TGTGCCAGCAGCCCCGGACGGCCGGGCCCAGATACGCAGTATTTT
TRBJ1-1 . . TRBV28 CASTTGSRNTEAFF TGTGCCAGCACCACAGGTTCCCGGAACACTGAAGCTTTCTTT
TRBJ1-3 . . TRBV3-1/TRBV3-2 CASSQVGNTIYF TGTGCCAGCAGCCAAGTCGGAAACACCATATATTTT
TRBJ1-6 . . TRBV7-6 CASSLNVRGNSPLHF TGTGCCAGCAGCTTAAACGTGCGGGGAAATTCACCCCTCCACTTT
TRBJ2-1 . . TRBV5-6 CASWSPSEYNEQFF TGTGCCAGCTGGAGCCCTAGCGAGTACAATGAGCAGTTCTTC
TRBJ1-2 . . TRBV6-5 CASSSPAGSPYGYTF TGTGCCAGCAGTTCCCCGGCAGGGTCTCCCTATGGCTACACCTTC
TRBJ2-3 . once TRBV18 CASSPPSTDTQYF TGTGCCAGCTCACCACCATCTACAGATACGCAGTATTTT
TRBJ1-1 . . TRBV7-8 CASSSPQGKIRTEAFF TGTGCCAGCAGCTCCCCCCAGGGAAAGATCAGGACTGAAGCTTTCTTT
TRBJ1-3 . . TRBV18 CASSPLGLKESSGNTIYF TGTGCCAGCTCACCATTAGGGTTGAAGGAAAGCTCTGGAAACACCATATATTTT
TRBJ1-1 . . TRBV5-1 CATSTFGGKDAEAFF TGCGCCACCTCGACGTTCGGTGGAAAAGACGCTGAAGCTTTCTTT
TRBJ1-2 . . TRBV2 CASSEAAGDPNYGYTF TGTGCCAGCAGTGAAGCGGCGGGAGACCCTAACTATGGCTACACCTTC
TRBJ1-1 . . TRBV19 CASNQLLNTEAFF TGTGCCAGTAATCAGCTCCTGAACACTGAAGCTTTCTTT
TRBJ1-5 TRBD1 . TRBV6-5 CASRRDRGLQPQHF TGTGCCAGCAGACGGGACAGGGGGCTTCAGCCCCAGCATTTT
TRBJ1-1 . . TRBV28 CASKPRGAEAFF TGTGCCAGCAAACCACGGGGGGCTGAAGCTTTCTTT
TRBJ1-4 TRBD1 . TRBV28 CASSRGQQNEKLFF TGTGCCAGCAGTAGGGGACAGCAAAATGAAAAACTGTTTTTT
TRBJ2-1 . . TRBV19 CASKHPGPVINEQFF TGTGCCAGTAAACACCCGGGGCCGGTAATAAATGAGCAGTTCTTC
TRBJ1-5 . . TRBV28 CASSWKIYSNQPQHF TGTGCCAGCAGTTGGAAAATTTATAGCAATCAGCCCCAGCATTTT
TRBJ2-2 . once TRBV7-2 CASSLVVGGVRSGELFF TGTGCCAGCAGCCTAGTTGTTGGCGGGGTTAGGTCCGGGGAGCTGTTTTTT
TRBJ2-3 TRBD2 . TRBV11-3 CASSLGIAGTQYF TGTGCCAGCAGCTTGGGCATAGCGGGGACGCAGTATTTT
TRBJ2-2 . . TRBV7-5 CARSFSRTSGRKKKTGELFF TGTGCCAGAAGCTTTTCCCGGACTAGCGGGAGGAAGAAGAAAACCGGGGAGCTGTTTTTT
TRBJ1-2 . . TRBV10-3 CAAAGEGDYGYTF TGTGCCGCCGCCGGGGAAGGGGACTATGGCTACACCTTC
TRBJ1-1 . . TRBV10-3 CAISEMENTEAFF TGTGCCATCAGTGAAATGGAGAACACTGAAGCTTTCTTT
TRBJ1-3 . . TRBV19 CASSAWSSGNTIYF TGTGCCAGCTCGGCCTGGAGCTCTGGAAACACCATATATTTT
TRBJ2-1 . . TRBV27 CASSPQGPSSSYNEQFF TGTGCCAGCAGTCCCCAGGGACCCTCGAGCTCCTACAATGAGCAGTTCTTC
TRBJ2-1 . . TRBV9 CASSGVGLDEQFF TGTGCCAGCAGCGGGGTAGGGCTGGATGAGCAGTTCTTC
TRBJ2-3 TRBD2 . TRBV24-1 CATSDGTSSSF TGTGCCACCAGTGACGGGACTAGCAGCTCCTTT
TRBJ2-5 TRBD2 once TRBV29-1 CSVGVAGVDF TGCAGCGTTGGGGTAGCGGGTGTAGACTTC
TRBJ1-1 . . TRBV11-2 CASSLGGARAEAFF TGTGCCAGCAGCTTAGGTGGGGCGCGGGCTGAAGCTTTCTTT
TRBJ2-2 . few TRBV25-1 CASSENDVGNGELFF TGTGCCAGCAGTGAAAACGATGTGGGGAACGGGGAGCTGTTTTTT
TRBJ1-2 . . TRBV9 CASSVAPLPHYGYTF TGTGCCAGCAGCGTCGCGCCGCTGCCGCACTATGGCTACACCTTC